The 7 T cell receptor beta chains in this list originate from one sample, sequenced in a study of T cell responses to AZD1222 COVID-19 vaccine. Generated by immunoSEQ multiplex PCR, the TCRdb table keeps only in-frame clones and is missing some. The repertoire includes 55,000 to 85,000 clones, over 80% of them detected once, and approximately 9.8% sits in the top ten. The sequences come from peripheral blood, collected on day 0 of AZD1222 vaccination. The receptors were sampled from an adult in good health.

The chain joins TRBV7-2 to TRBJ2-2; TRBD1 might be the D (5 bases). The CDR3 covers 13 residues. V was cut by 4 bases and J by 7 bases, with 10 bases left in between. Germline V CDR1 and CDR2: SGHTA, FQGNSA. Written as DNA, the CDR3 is TGTGCCAGCAGCTACCAGGGTCGCGGGGAGCTGTTTTTT. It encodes CASSYQGRGELFF.

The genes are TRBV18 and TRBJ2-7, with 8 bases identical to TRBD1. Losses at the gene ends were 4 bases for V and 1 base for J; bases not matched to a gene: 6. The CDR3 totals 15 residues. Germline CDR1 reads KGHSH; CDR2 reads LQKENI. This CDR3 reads CASSRGQGYSYEQYF. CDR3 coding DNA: TGTGCCAGCTCACGCGGACAGGGATATTCCTACGAGCAGTACTTC.

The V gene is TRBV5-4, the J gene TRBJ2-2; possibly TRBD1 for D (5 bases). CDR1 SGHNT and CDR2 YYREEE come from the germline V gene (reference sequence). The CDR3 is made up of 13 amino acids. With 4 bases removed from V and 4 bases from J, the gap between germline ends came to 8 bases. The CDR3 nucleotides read TGTGCCAGCAGCGTCAGGGCCACCGGGGAGCTGTTTTTT. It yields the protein CASSVRATGELFF.

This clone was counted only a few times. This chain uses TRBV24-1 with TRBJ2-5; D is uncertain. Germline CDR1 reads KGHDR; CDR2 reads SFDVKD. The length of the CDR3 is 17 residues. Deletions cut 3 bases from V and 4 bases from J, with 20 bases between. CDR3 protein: CATSDRDQPTRGETQYF. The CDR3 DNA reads TGTGCCACCAGTGATCGAGACCAACCGACGAGAGGAGAGACCCAGTACTTC.

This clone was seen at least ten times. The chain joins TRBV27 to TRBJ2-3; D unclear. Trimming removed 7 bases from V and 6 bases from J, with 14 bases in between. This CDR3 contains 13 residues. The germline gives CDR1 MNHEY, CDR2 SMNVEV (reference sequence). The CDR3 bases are TGTGCCAGCACTCGCACCCTATCGGATACGCAGTATTTT. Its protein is CASTRTLSDTQYF.

For the CDR3, the DNA is TGCGCCAGCAGCTCCGGACAGGACTATGGCTACACCTTC. Translating gives CASSSGQDYGYTF. The chain carries TRBV5-1 and TRBJ1-2, with TRBD1 identical over 7 bases. Germline V gene lookup returns CDR1 SGHRS and CDR2 YFSETQ. The length of the CDR3 is 13 residues. V gave up 3 bases and J gave up 3 bases; unmatched junction bases: 2. Full variable domain (remainder filled in from reference TRBV5-1 and TRBJ1-2): KAGVTQTPRYLIKTRGQQVTLSCSPISGHRSVSWYQQTPGQGLQFLFEYFSETQRNKGNFPGRFSGRQFSNSRSEMNVSTLELGDSALYLCASSSGQDYGYTFGSGTRLTVV.

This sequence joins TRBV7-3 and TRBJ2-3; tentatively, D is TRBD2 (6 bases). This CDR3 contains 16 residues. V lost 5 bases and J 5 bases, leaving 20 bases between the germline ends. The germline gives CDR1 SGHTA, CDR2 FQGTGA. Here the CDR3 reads CASSPGSRGSQDTQYF. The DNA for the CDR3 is TGTGCCAGCAGCCCAGGGTCGCGGGGTTCACAAGATACGCAGTATTTT.